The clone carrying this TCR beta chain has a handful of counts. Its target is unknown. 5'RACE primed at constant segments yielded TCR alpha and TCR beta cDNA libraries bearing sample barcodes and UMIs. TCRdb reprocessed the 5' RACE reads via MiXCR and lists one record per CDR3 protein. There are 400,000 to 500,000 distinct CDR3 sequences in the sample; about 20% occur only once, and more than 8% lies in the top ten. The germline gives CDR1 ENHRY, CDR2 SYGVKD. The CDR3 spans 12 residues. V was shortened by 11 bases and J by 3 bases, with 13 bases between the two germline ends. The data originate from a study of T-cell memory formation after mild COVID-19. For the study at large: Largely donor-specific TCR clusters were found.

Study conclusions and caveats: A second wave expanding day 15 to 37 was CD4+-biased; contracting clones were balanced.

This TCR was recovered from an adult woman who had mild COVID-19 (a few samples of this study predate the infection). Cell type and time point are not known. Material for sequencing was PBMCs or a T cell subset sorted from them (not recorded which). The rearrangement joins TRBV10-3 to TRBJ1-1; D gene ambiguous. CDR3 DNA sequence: TGTGCCGTACGACCTGGGGACACTGAAGCTTTCTTT. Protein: CAVRPGDTEAFF.